The 25 T cell receptor beta chains below all came from one sample that was sequenced in a study of cytomegalovirus exposure and HLA in healthy donors. A multiplex PCR was run with 60 Vbeta primers and 13 Jbeta primers. Produced via immunoSEQ multiplex PCR; TCRdb's table is partial and in-frame only. Seen here are around 20,000 clones, 84% observed once, and the top ten hold over 20%. The sample was PBMCs. The receptor set was obtained from a human donor in good health.

The chain combines TRBV4-1 with TRBJ1-5, with D maybe TRBD1 (5 bases). CDR3 size: 15 residues. Trimming took off 4 bases at V and 3 bases at J, with 13 bases between the two ends. Germline V gene data show CDR1 as MGHRA and CDR2 as YSYEKL. CDR3 bases: TGCGCCAGCAGCCGAGGAGACAGATCCAATCAGCCCCAGCATTTT. Its protein is CASSRGDRSNQPQHF.

The V and J genes are TRBV7-9 and TRBJ2-7; 10 nucleotides agree with TRBD1. Germline V gene data show CDR1 as SEHNR and CDR2 as FQNEAQ (reference sequence). V shed 5 bases and J 6 bases; nucleotides not matched to a gene: 10. The CDR3 consists of 15 residues. The CDR3 loop is CASSTRQGAWIEQYF. CDR3 nucleotides: TGTGCCAGCAGCACCAGACAGGGGGCCTGGATCGAGCAGTACTTC. The variable domain in full, completed from reference TRBV7-9 and TRBJ2-7, reads DTGVSQNPRHKITKRGQNVTFRCDPISEHNRLYWYRQTLGQGPEFLTYFQNEAQLEKSRLLSDRFSAERPKGSFSTLEIQRTEQGDSAMYLCASSTRQGAWIEQYFGPGTRLTVT.

The chain employs TRBV5-6 and TRBJ1-2, with 9 positions matching TRBD1. Germline V gene lookup returns CDR1 SGHDT and CDR2 YYEEEE. V gave up 3 bases and J gave up 4 bases; unmatched junction bases: 1. The CDR3 runs 13 residues. Here the CDR3 reads CASSWTGVYGYTF. DNA of the CDR3: TGTGCCAGCAGCTGGACAGGGGTCTATGGCTACACCTTC.

V is TRBV5-1 and J is TRBJ2-3, with TRBD1 matching 8 bases. Germline trimming cut 4 bases from V and 3 bases from J; bases unmatched to any gene: 4. This CDR3 has 14 residues. CDR1 SGHRS and CDR2 YFSETQ come from the germline V gene. In nucleotides, the CDR3 is TGCGCCAGCAGCCCGGGACAGGCAACAGATACGCAGTATTTT. This sequence encodes CASSPGQATDTQYF.

The gene calls are TRBV7-3 and TRBJ2-3; D might be TRBD2 (6 bases). The V end lost 5 bases, the J end lost 1 base, and 10 bases lay between the germline ends. The CDR3 contains 14 residues. Germline lookup yields CDR1 SGHTA and CDR2 FQGTGA. For the CDR3, the DNA is TGTGCCAGCAGCCCCCGACTAGGCACAGATACGCAGTATTTT. Translating gives CASSPRLGTDTQYF.

The genes are TRBV6-6 and TRBJ2-7, with 10 bases lining up with TRBD1. The CDR3 extends over 14 amino acids. J lost 4 bases, V lost 2 bases, and 2 bases had no gene match. The germline gives CDR1 MNHNY, CDR2 SVGAGI (reference sequence). The CDR3: CASSYGDRGYEQYF. The CDR3, as DNA: TGTGCCAGCAGTTACGGGGACAGGGGTTACGAGCAGTACTTC.

The chain carries TRBV5-6 and TRBJ1-6; maybe TRBD1 (5 bases). This CDR3 has 15 amino acids. The V gene lost 4 bases and the J gene lost 13 bases, with 21 bases spanning the gap. Germline V gives CDR1 SGHDT, CDR2 YYEEEE. The CDR3 DNA reads as TGTGCCAGCAGCCCGTACGGGGGAGCGTTGGCGCCCCTCCACTTT. It yields the protein CASSPYGGALAPLHF.

V and J are TRBV5-1 and TRBJ2-1; 7 nucleotides line up with TRBD2. From germline, CDR1 is SGHRS and CDR2 YFSETQ. The CDR3 contains 17 residues. V was pared by 4 bases and J by 6 bases, with 16 bases of the junction left unmatched. The CDR3 here is CASSPAPGGTAINEQFF. The CDR3 DNA follows: TGCGCCAGCAGCCCCGCCCCCGGGGGGACGGCGATCAATGAGCAGTTCTTC.

This chain connects TRBV29-1 to TRBJ1-4; TRBD1 agrees at 8 bases. Germline loops: CDR1 SQVTM, CDR2 ANQGSEA. The CDR3 totals 12 residues. With V trimmed by 8 bases and J by 7 bases, 6 bases remained unmatched. As DNA, the CDR3 is TGCAGCTCTCGGGGGACAGGTGAAAAACTGTTTTTT. Its protein is CSSRGTGEKLFF.

The gene calls are TRBV7-2 and TRBJ1-5; no clear D gene. The CDR3 consists of 15 residues. Germline V gene lookup returns CDR1 SGHTA and CDR2 FQGNSA. The V end was cut by 5 bases, the J end by 0 bases, with 11 bases between. The CDR3 region is CASSPEGFSNQPQHF. CDR3 coding DNA: TGTGCCAGCAGCCCTGAGGGCTTTAGCAATCAGCCCCAGCATTTT.

This clone has just one count. This chain connects TRBV6-5 to TRBJ2-7; TRBD2 aligns across 7 bases. This CDR3 has 14 residues. Trimming took 4 bases from V and 2 from J; bases not matched to a gene: 5. Per the germline V gene, CDR1 is MNHEY and CDR2 is SVGAGI. The CDR3 nucleotides read TGTGCCAGCAGTTCCCAGGGAGGGACCTACGAGCAGTACTTC. Amino acids: CASSSQGGTYEQYF.

This chain links TRBV2 with TRBJ2-5, with a tentative D call TRBD2 (5 bases). Trimming shortened V by 7 bases and J by 5 bases, and 14 bases separated the two germline ends. The CDR3 runs 13 residues. Germline lookup yields CDR1 SNHLY and CDR2 FYNNEI. The CDR3 protein is CASKHYWEETQYF. The CDR3 coding sequence is TGTGCCAGCAAGCACTATTGGGAGGAGACCCAGTACTTC.

The chain couples TRBV7-3 to TRBJ2-1; D may be TRBD1 (7 bases). This CDR3 spans 17 amino acids. With 2 bases removed from V and 0 bases from J, the gap between germline ends came to 14 bases. Germline CDR1 and CDR2: SGHTA and FQGTGA. CDR3 protein: CASSLPQGGGSYNEQFF. CDR3 coding DNA: TGTGCCAGCAGCTTACCCCAGGGGGGCGGCTCCTACAATGAGCAGTTCTTC.

This clone was seen a single time. V is TRBV5-1 and J is TRBJ1-2, with D maybe TRBD1 (5 bases). V was shortened by 2 bases and J by 9 bases, with 11 bases between the two germline ends. CDR1 and CDR2 (germline): SGHRS, YFSETQ. CDR3 length equals 12 residues. The CDR3 DNA reads as TGCGCCAGCAGCTTAACGGGGGGGAGCTACACCTTC. Translated: CASSLTGGSYTF.

CDR3 amino acids: CASSLTSGGAGEQYF. Written as DNA, the CDR3 is TGTGCCAGCAGCTTAACTAGCGGGGGGGCCGGGGAGCAGTACTTC. This chain connects TRBV11-2 to TRBJ2-7, with TRBD2 matching 13 bases. This CDR3 is 15 amino acids long. V shed 2 bases and J 7 bases; nucleotides not matched to a gene: 5. The germline V gene has CDR1 SGHAT and CDR2 FQNNGV.

The chain is built from TRBV14 and TRBJ1-1, with a possible D match to TRBD1 (6 bases). From germline, CDR1 is SGHDN and CDR2 FVKESK. The CDR3 consists of 16 residues. V was clipped by 0 bases and J by 3 bases, with 14 bases between them. The CDR3 DNA sequence: TGTGCCAGCAGCCAAGACTGGGGACAACTTTACACTGAAGCTTTCTTT. It encodes CASSQDWGQLYTEAFF.

CDR3 bases: TGTGCCACCAGCAGACAGGGCTACGAGCAGTACTTC. It translates to CATSRQGYEQYF. J is TRBJ2-7 and V is TRBV15; a weak D match, TRBD1 (5 bases). Germline V lookup: CDR1 LNHNV, CDR2 YYDKDF (reference sequence). CDR3 length equals 12 residues. V was pared by 2 bases and J by 3 bases, with 5 bases between.

V gene TRBV7-9 combines with J gene TRBJ1-1; no clear D gene. CDR1 is SEHNR, CDR2 FQNEAQ, per germline (reference sequence). Trimming removed 3 bases from V and 1 base from J, with 9 bases in between. The CDR3 spans 14 residues. The CDR3 is CASSLMGGNTEAFF. CDR3 nucleotides: TGTGCCAGCAGCTTGATGGGAGGGAACACTGAAGCTTTCTTT.

The rearrangement uses TRBV7-3 and TRBJ2-6; the match to TRBD1 covers 7 bases. The CDR3 has 17 residues. The germline CDR1 and CDR2 sequences are SGHTA and FQGTGA. After removal of 4 bases from V and 0 bases from J, the junction contained 6 bases not matched to a gene. CDR3 residues: CASSSPGQSSGANVLTF. The CDR3 DNA follows: TGTGCCAGCAGCTCGCCGGGACAGAGCTCTGGGGCCAACGTCCTGACTTTC.

V is TRBV7-9 and J is TRBJ2-1, with 9 nucleotides matching TRBD2. Germline CDR1 is SEHNR and CDR2 is FQNEAQ (reference sequence). The V segment lost 4 bases and the J segment 9 bases; nucleotides outside the gene matches: 10. This CDR3 spans 15 amino acids. The CDR3 loop reads CASSSLAGAGGEQFF. For the CDR3, the DNA is TGTGCCAGCAGCTCCTTAGCGGGGGCGGGGGGTGAGCAGTTCTTC.

The chain combines TRBV5-6 with TRBJ2-1, with unresolved D. The V gene's germline CDR1 is SGHDT and CDR2 YYEEEE. V dropped 5 bases and J dropped 0 bases, with 9 bases sitting between them. The CDR3 is made up of 14 amino acids. Here the CDR3 reads CASSYKSSYNEQFF. The CDR3 DNA sequence: TGTGCCAGCAGTTACAAAAGCTCCTACAATGAGCAGTTCTTC. Supplemented by reference TRBV5-6 and TRBJ2-1, the full variable domain reads DAGVTQSPTHLIKTRGQQVTLRCSPKSGHDTVSWYQQALGQGPQFIFQYYEEEERQRGNFPDRFSGHQFPNYSSELNVNALLLGDSALYLCASSYKSSYNEQFFGPGTRLTVL.

This clone was counted only a few times. The CDR3 loop is CASSPREGRGQPQHF. In DNA, the CDR3 is TGTGCCAGCAGTCCTCGGGAGGGTCGGGGTCAGCCCCAGCATTTT. This chain joins TRBV27 and TRBJ1-5; D is ambiguous. Germline V CDR1 and CDR2: MNHEY, SMNVEV (reference sequence). The CDR3 sequence is 15 residues long. With 5 bases removed from V and 6 bases from J, the gap between germline ends came to 17 bases.

In its sample, this clone was seen a few times. The likely explanation is a read error, given a far larger clone one base away. This CDR3 is also generated by other DNA sequences in the sample. The rearrangement uses TRBV10-3 and TRBJ2-1; D ambiguous. Germline assignment: CDR1 ENHRY and CDR2 SYGVKD. The CDR3 runs 15 residues. The chain's CDR3 is CASSELTLTGDEQFF. DNA of the CDR3: TGTGCCAGCAGTGAGCTCACGTTGACCGGAGATGAGCAGTTCTTC.

This clone was recorded once. The gene calls are TRBV11-3 and TRBJ2-3; TRBD2 might be the D (6 bases). The CDR3 is 14 residues long. Germline V lookup: CDR1 SGHNT, CDR2 YENEEA. V lost 9 bases, J lost 6 bases, and 19 bases lay in between. This chain's CDR3 is CARVTSADLDTQYF. CDR3 bases: TGTGCCAGGGTGACTAGTGCGGATTTGGATACGCAGTATTTT. Based on the CDR3 plus reference TRBV11-3 and TRBJ2-3, the full variable domain is EAGVVQSPRYKIIEKKQPVAFWCNPISGHNTLYWYLQNLGQGPELLIRYENEEAVDDSQLPKDRFSAERLKGVDSTLKIQPAELGDSAVYLCARVTSADLDTQYFGPGTRLTVL.

V usage is TRBV11-2 and J usage is TRBJ2-2, with 8 bases lining up with TRBD1. Trimming at V came to 5 bases and at J to 7 bases, leaving 15 bases not matched to a gene. There are 17 residues in the CDR3. Germline V lookup: CDR1 SGHAT, CDR2 FQNNGV. The CDR3 DNA follows: TGTGCCAGCAGCACCAGGACAGGGCGGGGCGGTTACGGGGAGCTGTTTTTT. Translated: CASSTRTGRGGYGELFF.